This entry lists 7 T cell receptor beta chains sequenced from one sample in a study of blood T cell repertoires in COVID-19. Method: immunoSEQ multiplex PCR; TCRdb's copy keeps in-frame clones and lacks some. The sample lists 100,000 to 120,000 clones, almost 80% occurring once. Sequencing was carried out using peripheral blood. These receptors came from a woman over 75 with active or convalescent COVID-19.

CDR3: CASSVGGTGVVEQFF. The CDR3 DNA reads TGTGCCAGCAGCGTAGGCGGGACAGGGGTGGTTGAGCAGTTCTTC. The V gene is TRBV9, the J gene TRBJ2-1; 10 bases are a match to TRBD1. This CDR3 has 15 amino acids. Germline CDR1 is SGDLS and CDR2 is YYNGEE. The trim removed 0 bases at V and 9 bases at J, leaving 6 bases unmatched.

The chain carries TRBV6-5 and TRBJ1-5; D unclear. With 0 bases removed from V and 8 bases from J, the gap between germline ends came to 11 bases. CDR3 size: 14 residues. From germline, CDR1 is MNHEY and CDR2 SVGAGI. The CDR3 region is CASSYSFLQEPQHF. The CDR3 DNA reads TGTGCCAGCAGTTACTCTTTCCTTCAGGAGCCCCAGCATTTT.

CDR3 sequence: CASSEAGTSGYNEQFF. The CDR3 bases are TGTGCCAGCAGCGAGGCGGGGACTAGCGGATACAATGAGCAGTTCTTC. The rearrangement links TRBV9 to TRBJ2-1; TRBD2 aligns across 11 bases. Germline CDR1 SGDLS, CDR2 YYNGEE. The CDR3 runs to 16 residues. The junction had 6 bases not matched to a gene; V was cut back by 3 bases and J by 4 bases.

This sequence joins TRBV18 and TRBJ2-5; the match to TRBD2 covers 9 bases. CDR1 is KGHSH and CDR2 is LQKENI in the germline V gene. CDR3 length: 15 residues. V gave up 2 bases and J gave up 2 bases; unmatched junction bases: 3. As DNA, the CDR3 is TGTGCCAGCTCACCAATAGCGGGAGATCAAGAGACCCAGTACTTC. Translation: CASSPIAGDQETQYF.

The chain carries TRBV7-3 and TRBJ2-7, with 8 nucleotides matching TRBD2. Germline V lookup: CDR1 SGHTA, CDR2 FQGTGA. CDR3 length: 15 residues. The V gene end was trimmed by 5 bases and the J gene end by 0 bases; junction bases not matched to a gene: 6. In DNA form, the CDR3 reads TGTGCCAGCAGCCTCGATAGCGGGGACTCCTACGAGCAGTACTTC. Its translation is CASSLDSGDSYEQYF.

This chain uses TRBV9 with TRBJ2-1, with no clear D. The germline CDR1 and CDR2 sequences are SGDLS and YYNGEE. This CDR3 region has 13 residues. The V end was cut by 0 bases, the J end by 2 bases, with 3 bases between. In DNA, the CDR3 is TGTGCCAGCAGCGTAGCTACCTACAATGAGCAGTTCTTC. It encodes CASSVATYNEQFF.

A single count supports this clone. This chain links TRBV4-3 with TRBJ2-1, with 12 bases fitting TRBD2. V lost 1 base to trimming and J lost 7 bases; unmatched junction nucleotides: 5. This CDR3 is 16 amino acids long. Looked up from germline, CDR1 is LGHNA and CDR2 is YSLEER. The CDR3 here is CASSQALAGGSNEQFF. The DNA of the CDR3 is TGCGCCAGCAGCCAAGCACTAGCGGGAGGTTCTAATGAGCAGTTCTTC.